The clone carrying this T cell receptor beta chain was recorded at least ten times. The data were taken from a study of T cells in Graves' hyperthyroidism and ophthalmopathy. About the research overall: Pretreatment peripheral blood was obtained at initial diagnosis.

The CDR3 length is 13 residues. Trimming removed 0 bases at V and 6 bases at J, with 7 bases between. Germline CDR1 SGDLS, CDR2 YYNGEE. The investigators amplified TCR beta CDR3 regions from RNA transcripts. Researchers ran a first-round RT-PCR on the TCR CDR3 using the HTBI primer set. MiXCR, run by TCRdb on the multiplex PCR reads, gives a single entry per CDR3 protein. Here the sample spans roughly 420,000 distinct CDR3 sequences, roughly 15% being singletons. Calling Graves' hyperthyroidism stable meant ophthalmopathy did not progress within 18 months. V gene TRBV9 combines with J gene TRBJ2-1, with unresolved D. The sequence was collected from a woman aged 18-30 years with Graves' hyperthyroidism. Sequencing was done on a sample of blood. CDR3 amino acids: CASSVASSNEQFF. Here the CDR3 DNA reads TGTGCCAGCAGCGTAGCTTCTAGCAATGAGCAGTTCTTC.